This TCR beta chain emerged from a study of shared clonotypes between healthy human individuals. Study summary: There were three CD4 naive, three CD4 memory, two CD8 naive and one CD8 memory plates per donor.

Clones were sequenced by immunoSEQ multiplex PCR, and TCRdb holds only the in-frame ones, with some missing. The repertoire has millions of clones, more than 85% of them found once; the top ten carry 1.5% to 2%. Remarks on this clone: Distinct nucleotide sequences in the sample also encode this CDR3.

Naive CD8 cells lacked CD45RO, underwent positive selection for CCR7 and left out terminally differentiated effector memory CD45RA+ cells. The CDR3 contains 14 residues. The V segment lost 4 bases and the J segment 1 base; nucleotides outside the gene matches: 1. From germline, CDR1 is SGHTA and CDR2 FQGTGA. The sequenced sample was naive CD8+ T cells from PBMCs. The chain combines TRBV7-3 with TRBJ1-1, with TRBD1 identical over 9 bases. The TCR comes from a man aged 18 to 30 in good health. Some clones in this sample may be carry-over from other donors' samples. CDR3 sequence (DNA): TGTGCCAGCAGCTCGGACAGGGGGAACACTGAAGCTTTCTTT. As protein: CASSSDRGNTEAFF.